Below are 16 T cell receptor beta chains sequenced from a single sample in a study of early T cells in non-severe SARS-CoV-2 infection. TCRdb redid the calling of the 5' RACE reads with MiXCR, one entry per CDR3 protein. The repertoire includes some 80,000 distinct CDR3 sequences, around 12% of them detected once, and around 16% sits in the top ten. Sequencing used whole blood, obtained at baseline. The receptors stem from an adult who was a healthcare worker with PCR-confirmed SARS-CoV-2 infection or an uninfected control (not recorded which). The donor label of this sample is uncertain.

This clonotype appeared a few times. This rearrangement joins TRBV15 to TRBJ2-7; no clear D gene. Germline-derived CDR1 and CDR2 are LNHNV and YYDKDF (reference sequence). V lost 0 bases and J 6 bases, leaving 9 bases between the germline ends. CDR3 length: 13 residues. The CDR3 is CATSRDSFSEQYF. CDR3 coding DNA: TGTGCCACCAGCAGAGATTCTTTCTCCGAGCAGTACTTC.

This clonotype was counted only a few times. The chain is built from TRBV9 and TRBJ2-5, with D possibly being TRBD2 (5 bases). The length of the CDR3 is 15 residues. Germline V gene sequence: CDR1 SGDLS, CDR2 YYNGEE. The V end lost 0 bases, the J end lost 1 base, and 10 bases lay between the germline ends. The CDR3, as DNA: TGTGCCAGCAGCGTAGGGGGAGCATTCCAAGAGACCCAGTACTTC. It codes for CASSVGGAFQETQYF.

The table lists this clonotype with a few counts. The chain combines TRBV15 with TRBJ1-1; D perhaps matches TRBD1 (5 bases). The CDR3 has 14 amino acids. V was pared by 6 bases and J by 4 bases, with 15 bases between. CDR1 is LNHNV and CDR2 is YYDKDF in the germline V gene (reference sequence). The CDR3 bases are TGTGCCACCAGGGCAGGGCTAGTCGTCACTGAAGCTTTCTTT. Amino acids: CATRAGLVVTEAFF.

This clonotype was counted between two and nine times. The chain couples TRBV12-3 or TRBV12-4 to TRBJ1-2; possible D gene TRBD1, 6 bases. The CDR3 sequence is 13 residues long. Trimming pared 6 bases from V and 5 bases from J, leaving 13 bases between. This CDR3 is CASSLDSIYGYTF. CDR3 in DNA: TGTGCCAGCAGCTTGGACAGCATTTATGGCTACACCTTC.

The CDR3 spells CASSDRDITPLHF. CDR3 bases: TGCGCCAGCAGCGACCGGGATATTACACCCCTCCACTTT. V usage is TRBV5-1 and J usage is TRBJ1-6; D remains unclear. Per the germline V gene, CDR1 is SGHRS and CDR2 is YFSETQ. The CDR3 spans 13 residues. Trimming took 4 bases from V and 11 from J, leaving 13 bases between them.

In its sample, this clonotype was seen a few times. This chain connects TRBV3-1 to TRBJ2-7, with D unresolved. V was cut by 5 bases and J by 2 bases, with 13 bases left in between. This CDR3 has 14 amino acids. Germline V CDR1 and CDR2: LGHDT, YNNKEL (reference sequence). The CDR3 DNA reads TGTGCCAGCAGCTCCAACAGCGCTACCTACGAGCAGTACTTC. Residues: CASSSNSATYEQYF.

The DNA for the CDR3 is TGTGCCAGCAGTTCGACAGGTTGGGGGAATGAGCAGTTCTTC. Translating it yields CASSSTGWGNEQFF. The chain couples TRBV7-2 to TRBJ2-1, with D tentatively TRBD1 (6 bases). Trimming left V 6 bases short and J 7 bases short, with 16 bases between. The V gene's germline CDR1 is SGHTA and CDR2 FQGNSA. The CDR3 runs to 14 residues.

The chain joins TRBV6-1 to TRBJ1-1; D call uncertain. V was shortened by 0 bases and J by 1 base, with 3 bases between the two germline ends. Per germline, CDR1 MNHNS and CDR2 SASEGT. This CDR3 is built from 13 residues. The CDR3 nucleotides read TGTGCCAGCAGTGAAGCCAGGAACACTGAAGCTTTCTTT. Its translation: CASSEARNTEAFF.

This clonotype was detected ten times or more. V usage is TRBV29-1 and J usage is TRBJ1-2; D ambiguous. The CDR3 covers 14 residues. Germline CDR1 is SQVTM and CDR2 is ANQGSEA. The V end was cut by 5 bases, the J end by 2 bases, with 15 bases between. CDR3: CSVPQSDINYGYTF. In DNA form, the CDR3 reads TGCAGCGTTCCTCAGTCGGATATAAACTATGGCTACACCTTC.

This clonotype was recorded a few times. This chain joins TRBV10-3 and TRBJ1-2; 7 nucleotides match TRBD1. CDR3 length: 14 residues. Germline CDR1 ENHRY, CDR2 SYGVKD. After removal of 3 bases from V and 4 bases from J, the junction contained 5 bases not matched to a gene. The CDR3 DNA sequence: TGTGCCATCAGTGATGGGGGGACAGCCTATGGCTACACCTTC. Its translation is CAISDGGTAYGYTF.

In this sample, this clonotype turned up a few times. The chain combines TRBV30 with TRBJ2-7, with a tentative D call TRBD1 (5 bases). There are 15 residues in the CDR3. V was trimmed by 1 base and J by 4 bases, leaving 17 bases between them. In germline, CDR1 is GTSNPN, CDR2 SVGIG (reference sequence). CDR3: CAWSGTLTGLYEQYF. The CDR3 coding sequence is TGTGCCTGGAGTGGAACCTTAACAGGATTATACGAGCAGTACTTC.

The V gene is TRBV27, the J gene TRBJ2-1; 7 bases line up with TRBD2. This CDR3 spans 13 amino acids. CDR1 and CDR2 from the germline V gene are MNHEY and SMNVEV (reference sequence). J gave up 9 bases and V 2 bases, and 4 bases lay outside the gene matches. CDR3 sequence: CASSLGGGTEQFF. In DNA form, the CDR3 reads TGTGCCAGCAGTTTAGGGGGGGGGACTGAGCAGTTCTTC.

The chain uses TRBV12-3 or TRBV12-4 and TRBJ1-1, with D tentatively TRBD1 (6 bases). The CDR3 totals 14 residues. Trimming took off 3 bases at V and 0 bases at J, with 8 bases between the two ends. The CDR3 coding sequence is TGTGCCAGCAGTTTCTCAGGGGTGAACACTGAAGCTTTCTTT. Translation gives CASSFSGVNTEAFF.

The chain combines TRBV27 with TRBJ1-1; D uncertain. The CDR3 has 15 residues. The germline CDR1 and CDR2 sequences are MNHEY and SMNVEV (reference sequence). The germline V and J ends were trimmed by 5 bases and 2 bases, with 15 bases remaining between them. CDR3 DNA sequence: TGTGCCAGCAGTCTCACAGATCCCTCAAACACTGAAGCTTTCTTT. This translates into CASSLTDPSNTEAFF.

The rearrangement links TRBV20-1 to TRBJ2-7; TRBD1 might be the D (5 bases). The CDR3 covers 10 residues. Germline-derived CDR1 and CDR2 are DFQATT and SNEGSKA (reference sequence). V lost 5 bases and J lost 6, with 8 bases in between. The CDR3 protein is CSADSGEQYF. The DNA for the CDR3 is TGCAGTGCTGACAGTGGCGAGCAGTACTTC.

This clonotype appeared many times. The rearrangement links TRBV29-1 to TRBJ2-7, with 8 bases lining up with TRBD1. The CDR3 totals 11 residues. Germline CDR1 and CDR2: SQVTM and ANQGSEA. V shed 7 bases, J shed 5 bases, and the junction held 4 bases outside the gene matches. As DNA, the CDR3 is TGCAGCGCCCGGACAGGGAACGAGCAGTACTTC. This encodes CSARTGNEQYF.